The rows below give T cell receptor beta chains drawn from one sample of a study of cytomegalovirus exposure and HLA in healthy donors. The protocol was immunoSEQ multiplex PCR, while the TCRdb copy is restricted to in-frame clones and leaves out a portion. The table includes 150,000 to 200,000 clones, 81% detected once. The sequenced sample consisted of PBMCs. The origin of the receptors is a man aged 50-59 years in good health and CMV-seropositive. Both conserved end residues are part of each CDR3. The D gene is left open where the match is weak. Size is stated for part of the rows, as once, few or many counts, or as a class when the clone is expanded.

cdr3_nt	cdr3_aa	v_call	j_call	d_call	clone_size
TGTGCCAGCAGCGCAGACAGGGGGAGAGGCTTGGCTACGCAGTATTTT	CASSADRGRGLATQYF	TRBV7-2	TRBJ2-3	TRBD1	-
TGTGCCAGCAGCTTTGACAGGGACCCCACAGATACGCAGTATTTT	CASSFDRDPTDTQYF	TRBV6-4	TRBJ2-3	TRBD1	-
TGTGCCAGCAGCGGACGGACAGGGTGGATGTACGCAGATACGCAGTATTTT	CASSGRTGWMYADTQYF	TRBV7-9	TRBJ2-3	TRBD1	once
TGTGCCAGTTCCCCTGGAGGGTACGAGCAGTACTTC	CASSPGGYEQYF	TRBV14	TRBJ2-7	-	-
TGTGCCAGCACTTCCCCGACAGCGTCGACCTACGAGCAGTACTTC	CASTSPTASTYEQYF	TRBV6-5	TRBJ2-7	-	-
TGTGCCAGTAGGGTGGGGGCCGGCGCCTATGGCTACACCTTC	CASRVGAGAYGYTF	TRBV19	TRBJ1-2	-	-
TGTGCCAGCAGTGAAGCAGGGGCGAGGAATCAGCCCCAGCATTTT	CASSEAGARNQPQHF	TRBV2	TRBJ1-5	-	-
TGTGCCAGCAGCCATAACAGGGCTCATAACTATGGCTACACCTTC	CASSHNRAHNYGYTF	TRBV14	TRBJ1-2	-	-
TGTGCCAGCAGCCTAGACCTAGGCCCCGGGGAGCTGTTTTTT	CASSLDLGPGELFF	TRBV9	TRBJ2-2	-	-
TGTGCCAGCAGCTTCCCGACGGGAGCACGTGAAGCTTTCTTT	CASSFPTGAREAFF	TRBV7-2	TRBJ1-1	-	once
TGTGCCAGCGAGGGGGCGGGGGGCACTGAAGCTTTCTTT	CASEGAGGTEAFF	TRBV27	TRBJ1-1	TRBD1	once
TGTGCCAGCAGTTACGGCAGGGGAACAGATACGCAGTATTTT	CASSYGRGTDTQYF	TRBV6-5	TRBJ2-3	-	-
TGTGCCAGCAGCCCCCGACAGGGCGTCGAAACCCAGTACTTC	CASSPRQGVETQYF	TRBV7-9	TRBJ2-5	TRBD1	-
TGTGCCAGCAGTTTACTGGCTAGCACAGATACGCAGTATTTT	CASSLLASTDTQYF	TRBV28	TRBJ2-3	-	-
TGTGCCAGCAGCTTGGTGGCGGCTGGAAACACCATATATTTT	CASSLVAAGNTIYF	TRBV5-6	TRBJ1-3	-	once
TGTGCCAGTAGTATATTTACGGGAGGCTACGAGCAGTACTTC	CASSIFTGGYEQYF	TRBV19	TRBJ2-7	TRBD2	-
TGTGCCAGCAGTCTGACTAGCACGCTGAACAATGAGCAGTTCTTC	CASSLTSTLNNEQFF	TRBV2	TRBJ2-1	TRBD2	-
TGTGCCAGCAGTTTGGAACAGGGCCCTCTCACCCCCTACGAGCAGTACTTC	CASSLEQGPLTPYEQYF	TRBV27	TRBJ2-7	-	-
TGTGCCAGCAGCCCCCGAGAGGTCGGGCAGTACTTC	CASSPREVGQYF	TRBV7-2	TRBJ2-7	-	-
TGTGCCAGCAGTGAGTTTGGACAGGGGGCGAGGAACACTGAAGCTTTCTTT	CASSEFGQGARNTEAFF	TRBV2	TRBJ1-1	TRBD1	-
TGTGCCAGCAGTTTAAGGGGAACAGTTAATGAAAAACTGTTTTTT	CASSLRGTVNEKLFF	TRBV27	TRBJ1-4	-	-
TGTGCCAGCAGTTTTAGGGGTGGGGGCTACACCTTC	CASSFRGGGYTF	TRBV6-5	TRBJ1-2	-	-
TGTGCCAGCAGCTTCGACAGGAGCTCCTACGAGCAGTACTTC	CASSFDRSSYEQYF	TRBV7-2	TRBJ2-7	-	-
TGTGCCAGCAGCATCGGGACTAGCGGAATCTACGAGCAGTACTTC	CASSIGTSGIYEQYF	TRBV7-2	TRBJ2-7	TRBD2	-
TGTGCCAGCAGAACTACTAGCGACCCAGGGCACACCGGGGAGCTGTTTTTT	CASRTTSDPGHTGELFF	TRBV7-8	TRBJ2-2	TRBD2	-
TGTGCCAGCAGTTACCCAGACAGGGAGCAGTTCTTC	CASSYPDREQFF	TRBV6-6	TRBJ2-1	-	-
TGTGCCACCAGCAGGGACAGGGGACCCTACGAGCAGTACTTC	CATSRDRGPYEQYF	TRBV15	TRBJ2-7	TRBD1	-
TGTGCCAGCAGCCGGGACAGGGGCTCGGATCAGCCCCAGCATTTT	CASSRDRGSDQPQHF	TRBV4-2	TRBJ1-5	TRBD1	-
TGCGCCAGCAGCCAAGGCAGGGGTACGGCCACAGATACGCAGTATTTT	CASSQGRGTATDTQYF	TRBV4-1	TRBJ2-3	-	-
TGTGCCAGCAGTCCCGGGACTAGCGGGAAAAATGAGCAGTTCTTC	CASSPGTSGKNEQFF	TRBV27	TRBJ2-1	TRBD2	-
TGTGCCAGCAGTTTAGGGGCAGGGTCTGGAGTAGACGGCTACACCTTC	CASSLGAGSGVDGYTF	TRBV28	TRBJ1-2	-	few
TGTGCCAGCAGCCCTAGCGGGGGGAGTGACGAGCAGTACTTC	CASSPSGGSDEQYF	TRBV7-9	TRBJ2-7	TRBD2	-
TGTGCCAGCTCACCAAACCCGGGGAGCTCTGGAAACACCATATATTTT	CASSPNPGSSGNTIYF	TRBV18	TRBJ1-3	-	once
TGTGCCAGCAGCAACGCCGGGACTAGCGGGGGTCAGGGAGGCAATGAGCAGTTCTTC	CASSNAGTSGGQGGNEQFF	TRBV11-3	TRBJ2-1	TRBD2	-
TGTGCCAGCAGCTTAGGCGGAGAGCAGTTCTTC	CASSLGGEQFF	TRBV7-9	TRBJ2-1	-	-
TGTGCCAGCAGCTTAGTCGGGGGCGGGGGGAGCACAGATACGCAGTATTTT	CASSLVGGGGSTDTQYF	TRBV7-2	TRBJ2-3	TRBD2	-
TGTGCCAGCAGCTTGCTGATGAGGGGGGGGTCTCTCACCCTTTACAATGAGCAGTTCTTC	CASSLLMRGGSLTLYNEQFF	TRBV7-8	TRBJ2-1	-	-
TGTGCCAGCAGCGTAAGCGGGAACTCCTACAATGAGCAGTTCTTC	CASSVSGNSYNEQFF	TRBV9	TRBJ2-1	TRBD2	-
TGTGCCTGTCAGATGGTCCTCCATATGGACCAAGAGACCCAGTACTTC	CACQMVLHMDQETQYF	TRBV30	TRBJ2-5	-	-
TGTGCCAGCAGTGAAGGCTGGTACGGTAACTATGGCTACACCTTC	CASSEGWYGNYGYTF	TRBV6-1	TRBJ1-2	-	-
TGCGCCAGCAGCTTGGGGGCGGGAGGGGCCTCCAATGAGCAGTTCTTC	CASSLGAGGASNEQFF	TRBV5-1	TRBJ2-1	TRBD2	-
TGTGCCAGCAGCCCCAGGGGCTATGAGCAGTTCTTC	CASSPRGYEQFF	TRBV7-9	TRBJ2-1	-	once
TGTGCCAGCAGGGACAGGGAAGGCGGGAACTATGGCTACACCTTC	CASRDREGGNYGYTF	TRBV6-1	TRBJ1-2	TRBD1	-
TGTGCCAGCAGTTACCCAGGGGGAGGTAGCGGCTACACCTTC	CASSYPGGGSGYTF	TRBV6-5	TRBJ1-2	TRBD1	-
TGTGCCTGGAGCGTGAAGCGGGGGCAAGAGACCCAGTACTTC	CAWSVKRGQETQYF	TRBV30	TRBJ2-5	TRBD2	once
TGTGCCAGTAGTATTAAGCTACCGTACAGGGAGTCGCGGAACACTGAAGCTTTCTTT	CASSIKLPYRESRNTEAFF	TRBV19	TRBJ1-1	-	-
TGTGCCAGCACCCCCACGGGGGTGTACGGTGAAAAACTGTTTTTT	CASTPTGVYGEKLFF	TRBV28	TRBJ1-4	-	-